These 21 T cell receptor beta chains were all obtained from the same sample, sequenced in a study of shared clonotypes between healthy human individuals. Here immunoSEQ multiplex PCR was the method, and the copy in TCRdb shows in-frame clones only, minus some. This table has over a million clones, about 84% appearing once. The sequencing sample was made of memory CD4+ T cells from PBMCs. The subset denotes: CD45RA-negative fraction. Every receptor here comes from a man aged 18 to 30 in good health. Some clones in this sample may be carry-over from other donors' samples.

This chain uses TRBV19 with TRBJ1-5; D is possibly TRBD1 (5 bases). CDR1 is LNHDA and CDR2 is SQIVND in the germline V gene (reference sequence). V was cut by 1 base and J by 8 bases, with 21 bases left in between. The CDR3 runs 17 residues. CDR3 sequence (DNA): TGTGCCAGTAGTATAGGACGACGGGACCTCGGGGGAGAGCCCCAGCATTTT. Protein: CASSIGRRDLGGEPQHF.

V gene TRBV7-3 combines with J gene TRBJ2-5; D is unclear. Between the trimmed V and J ends, which lost 0 bases and 1 base, there was a span of 3 bases. This CDR3 contains 13 residues. Germline assignment: CDR1 SGHTA and CDR2 FQGTGA. The chain's CDR3 is CASSLTAQETQYF. In DNA form, the CDR3 reads TGTGCCAGCAGCTTAACAGCCCAAGAGACCCAGTACTTC.

The V gene is TRBV10-3, the J gene TRBJ2-6; D not resolved. CDR3 length: 15 amino acids. Germline V gives CDR1 ENHRY, CDR2 SYGVKD. V lost 3 bases to trimming and J lost 2 bases, with 8 bases between them. The CDR3 region has the DNA TGTGCCATCAGTGACCCAAAGACTGGGGCCAACGTCCTGACTTTC. This translates into CAISDPKTGANVLTF.

This chain joins TRBV5-8 and TRBJ2-3, with 8 bases fitting TRBD1. J was trimmed by 1 base and V by 5 bases; bases with no gene match: 3. Germline CDR1 is SGHTS and CDR2 is YDEGEE. This CDR3 has 14 amino acids. The DNA of the CDR3 is TGTGCCAGCAGGTTGACAGGGGGCACAGATACGCAGTATTTT. This gives the protein CASRLTGGTDTQYF.

The chain links TRBV6-5 to TRBJ2-3; no definite D call. CDR1 and CDR2 from the germline V gene are MNHEY and SVGAGI. V lost 6 bases and J 1 base, leaving 14 bases between the germline ends. The CDR3 is 15 amino acids. The CDR3 sequence is CASRRRQQGTDTQYF. The CDR3 DNA sequence: TGTGCCAGCAGACGCCGGCAGCAGGGCACAGATACGCAGTATTTT.

The genes are TRBV7-2 and TRBJ1-5, with 10 bases lining up with TRBD1. Germline V lookup: CDR1 SGHTA, CDR2 FQGNSA. J lost 6 bases, V lost 6 bases, and 8 bases had no gene match. The CDR3 is 15 residues long. The CDR3 DNA sequence: TGTGCCAGCAGTCCAACCGGGACAGGGGCTCAGCCCCAGCATTTT. Translation gives CASSPTGTGAQPQHF.

The chain recombines TRBV7-6 with TRBJ2-3; 10 nucleotides agree with TRBD2. V lost 5 bases to trimming and J lost 4 bases; unmatched junction nucleotides: 15. The CDR3 covers 18 residues. Germline V gene data show CDR1 as SGHVS and CDR2 as FNYEAQ. CDR3 region: CASSQPPGLAGAADTQYF. CDR3 nucleotide sequence: TGTGCCAGCAGCCAACCCCCCGGGCTAGCGGGAGCAGCAGATACGCAGTATTTT.

The rearrangement joins TRBV27 to TRBJ2-3; D is uncertain. Germline V gene data show CDR1 as MNHEY and CDR2 as SMNVEV (reference sequence). The length of the CDR3 is 14 residues. Trimming took off 0 bases at V and 3 bases at J, with 7 bases between the two ends. CDR3 nucleotide sequence: TGTGCCAGCAGTTTATCGCATTTTACAGATACGCAGTATTTT. It translates to CASSLSHFTDTQYF.

In this sample, this clone turned up once. The chain is built from TRBV14 and TRBJ1-4, with D perhaps TRBD1 (6 bases). The CDR3 is 14 residues long. In germline, CDR1 is SGHDN, CDR2 FVKESK. V was pared by 4 bases and J by 5 bases, with 11 bases between. The CDR3 nucleotides are TGTGCCAGCAGCCGCCCGGGGGCCAATGAAAAACTGTTTTTT. It translates to CASSRPGANEKLFF. The full variable domain, in which reference TRBV14 and TRBJ1-4 provide the parts outside the CDR3, is EAGVTQFPSHSVIEKGQTVTLRCDPISGHDNLYWYRRVMGKEIKFLLHFVKESKQDESGMPNNRFLAERTGGTYSTLKVQPAELEDSGVYFCASSRPGANEKLFFGSGTQLSVL.

The chain is built from TRBV4-2 and TRBJ2-2; no firm D call. CDR1 is LGHNA, CDR2 YNFKEQ, per germline. Trimming took 2 bases from V and 7 from J, leaving 11 bases between them. The CDR3 spans 14 residues. The CDR3 DNA sequence: TGTGCCAGCAGCCAATCTACGGTCGGCGGGGAGCTGTTTTTT. This translates into CASSQSTVGGELFF.

The rearrangement joins TRBV5-4 to TRBJ2-7; 12 positions agree with TRBD2. Per germline, CDR1 SGHNT and CDR2 YYREEE (reference sequence). There are 16 residues in the CDR3. The V segment lost 3 bases and the J segment 0 bases; nucleotides outside the gene matches: 4. The CDR3 DNA is TGTGCCAGCAGCTCGGGACTAGCGGGTAGCTCCTACGAGCAGTACTTC. Encoded protein: CASSSGLAGSSYEQYF.

The chain joins TRBV5-4 to TRBJ1-1; D call uncertain. Germline CDR1 is SGHNT and CDR2 is YYREEE (reference sequence). V lost 3 bases and J 1 base, leaving 10 bases between the germline ends. This CDR3 comprises 14 residues. The CDR3 reads CASSYRAGNTEAFF. The CDR3 DNA is TGTGCCAGCAGCTACCGAGCGGGGAACACTGAAGCTTTCTTT.

This rearrangement joins TRBV19 to TRBJ1-5; tentative D call: TRBD1 (6 bases). Germline V CDR1 and CDR2: LNHDA, SQIVND (reference sequence). The V end lost 5 bases, the J end lost 9 bases, and 26 bases lay between the germline ends. The CDR3 covers 17 residues. CDR3 sequence reads: CASSLSPRQVFLPPQHF. CDR3 nucleotides: TGTGCCAGTAGTCTTTCGCCCCGACAGGTCTTTTTACCGCCCCAGCATTTT.

A note on this clone: The sample has other DNA sequences that encode this CDR3 too. The chain combines TRBV11-1 with TRBJ1-1; D is perhaps TRBD1 (5 bases). The V end lost 3 bases, the J end lost 1 base, and 9 bases lay between the germline ends. Germline CDR1 SGHAT, CDR2 FQDESV (reference sequence). The CDR3 covers 14 residues. As DNA, the CDR3 is TGTGCCAGCAGCTTGAGGGGCGAGAACACTGAAGCTTTCTTT. Encoded protein: CASSLRGENTEAFF.

The rearrangement joins TRBV5-5 to TRBJ1-5, with D hard to call. This CDR3 region has 15 residues. CDR1 and CDR2 from the germline V gene are SGHKS and YYEKEE (reference sequence). V was pared by 1 base and J by 0 bases, with 8 bases between. The CDR3 sequence is CASSLNRNSNQPQHF. The CDR3 nucleotides read TGTGCCAGCAGCTTGAACAGAAATAGCAATCAGCCCCAGCATTTT.

This sequence joins TRBV27 and TRBJ1-2; 10 positions agree with TRBD1. Trimming removed 7 bases from V and 4 bases from J; junction bases left unmatched: 9. CDR1 and CDR2 (germline): MNHEY, SMNVEV (reference sequence). The CDR3 sequence is 15 residues long. The CDR3 is CASTRQGARGYGYTF. As DNA, the CDR3 is TGTGCCAGCACCCGACAGGGGGCGCGGGGCTATGGCTACACCTTC.

The chain has TRBV5-1 and TRBJ1-1; maybe TRBD1 (5 bases). The CDR3 consists of 14 residues. V was cut by 4 bases and J by 13 bases, with 23 bases left in between. Looked up from germline, CDR1 is SGHRS and CDR2 is YFSETQ. CDR3 residues: CASSPLSDRHLGFF. Here the CDR3 DNA reads TGCGCCAGCAGCCCTCTCTCTGACAGACACCTGGGTTTCTTT.

This clone appeared a single time. The same CDR3 can be traced to other DNA sequences in this sample. This chain joins TRBV28 and TRBJ1-5; no clear D. Germline V gene lookup returns CDR1 MDHEN and CDR2 SYDVKM. The CDR3 covers 11 residues. Trimming took 3 bases from V and 6 from J, leaving 3 bases between them. CDR3 sequence reads: CASSFRQPQHF. CDR3 DNA: TGTGCCAGCAGTTTCCGTCAGCCCCAGCATTTT.

The V and J genes are TRBV9 and TRBJ2-3; D ambiguous. The CDR3 extends over 15 amino acids. V was cut by 0 bases and J by 2 bases, with 10 bases left in between. CDR1 and CDR2 (germline): SGDLS, YYNGEE. The CDR3 here is CASSVGGSNTDTQYF. For the CDR3, the DNA is TGTGCCAGCAGCGTAGGGGGTAGCAACACAGATACGCAGTATTTT.

This chain connects TRBV4-2 to TRBJ2-7, with 8 bases matching TRBD2. CDR3 length equals 14 residues. The trim removed 1 base at V and 3 bases at J, leaving 2 bases unmatched. Germline assignment: CDR1 LGHNA and CDR2 YNFKEQ. The CDR3 reads CASSQAGGFYEQYF. As DNA, the CDR3 is TGTGCCAGCAGCCAAGCGGGAGGGTTCTACGAGCAGTACTTC.

The sample holds one count of this clone. The rearrangement links TRBV19 to TRBJ1-5; 10 nucleotides match TRBD1. The V gene's germline CDR1 is LNHDA and CDR2 SQIVND (reference sequence). With V trimmed by 5 bases and J by 4 bases, 11 bases remained unmatched. The CDR3 covers 17 residues. CDR3 residues: CASSPRDRGPGNQPQHF. CDR3 DNA: TGTGCCAGTAGTCCCCGGGACAGGGGACCGGGTAATCAGCCCCAGCATTTT. Variable domain in full (rest from reference TRBV19 and TRBJ1-5): DGGITQSPKYLFRKEGQNVTLSCEQNLNHDAMYWYRQDPGQGLRLIYYSQIVNDFQKGDIAEGYSVSREKKESFPLTVTSAQKNPTAFYLCASSPRDRGPGNQPQHFGDGTRLSIL.